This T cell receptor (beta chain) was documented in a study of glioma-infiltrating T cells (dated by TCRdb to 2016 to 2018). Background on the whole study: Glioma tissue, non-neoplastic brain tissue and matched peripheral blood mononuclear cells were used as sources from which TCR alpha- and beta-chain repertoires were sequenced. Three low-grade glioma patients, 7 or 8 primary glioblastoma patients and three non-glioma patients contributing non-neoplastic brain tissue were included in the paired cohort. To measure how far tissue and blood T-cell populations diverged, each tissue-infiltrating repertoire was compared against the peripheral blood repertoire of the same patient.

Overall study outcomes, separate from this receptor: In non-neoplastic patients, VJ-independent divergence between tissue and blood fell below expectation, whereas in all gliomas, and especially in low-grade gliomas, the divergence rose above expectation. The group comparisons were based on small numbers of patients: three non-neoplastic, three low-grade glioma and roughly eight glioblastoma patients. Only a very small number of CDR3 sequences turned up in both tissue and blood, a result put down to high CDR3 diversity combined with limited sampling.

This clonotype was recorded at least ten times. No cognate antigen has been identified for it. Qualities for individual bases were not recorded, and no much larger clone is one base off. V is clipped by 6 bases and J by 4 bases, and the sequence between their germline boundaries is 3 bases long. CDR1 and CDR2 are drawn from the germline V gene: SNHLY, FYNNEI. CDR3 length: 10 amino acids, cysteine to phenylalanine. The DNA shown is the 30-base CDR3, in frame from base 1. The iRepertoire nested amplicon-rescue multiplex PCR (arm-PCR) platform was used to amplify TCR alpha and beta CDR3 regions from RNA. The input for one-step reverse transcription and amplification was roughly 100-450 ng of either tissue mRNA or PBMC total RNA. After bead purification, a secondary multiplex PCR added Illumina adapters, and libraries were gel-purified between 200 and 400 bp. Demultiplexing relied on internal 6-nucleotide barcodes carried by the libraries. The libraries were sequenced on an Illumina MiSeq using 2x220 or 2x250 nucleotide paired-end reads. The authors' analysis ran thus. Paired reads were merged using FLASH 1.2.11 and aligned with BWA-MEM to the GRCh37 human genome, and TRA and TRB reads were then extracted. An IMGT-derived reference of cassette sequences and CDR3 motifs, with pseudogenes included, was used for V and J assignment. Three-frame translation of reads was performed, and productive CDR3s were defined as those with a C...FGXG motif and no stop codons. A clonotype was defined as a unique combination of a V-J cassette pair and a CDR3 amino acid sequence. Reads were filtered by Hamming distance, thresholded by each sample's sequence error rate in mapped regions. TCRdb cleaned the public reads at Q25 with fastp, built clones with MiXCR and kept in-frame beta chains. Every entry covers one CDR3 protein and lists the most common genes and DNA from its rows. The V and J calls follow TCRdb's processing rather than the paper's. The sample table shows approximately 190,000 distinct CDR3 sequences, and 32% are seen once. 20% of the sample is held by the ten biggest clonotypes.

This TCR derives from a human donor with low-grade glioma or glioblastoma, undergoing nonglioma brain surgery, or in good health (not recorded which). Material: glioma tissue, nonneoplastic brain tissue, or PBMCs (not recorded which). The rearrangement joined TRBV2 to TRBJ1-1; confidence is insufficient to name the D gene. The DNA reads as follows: TGTGCCAGCAGGACCACTGAAGCTTTCTTT. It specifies CASRTTEAFF. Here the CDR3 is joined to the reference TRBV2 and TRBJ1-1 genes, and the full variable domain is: EPEVTQTPSHQVTQMGQEVILRCVPISNHLYFYWYRQILGQKVEFLVSFYNNEISEKSEIFDDQFSVERPDGSNFTLKIRSTKLEDSAMYFCASRTTEAFFGQGTRLTVV.